The 21 T cell receptor beta chains presented below share a single source sample, sequenced in a study of blood T cell repertoires in COVID-19 (dated by TCRdb to the early 2020s). Library preparation was by the immunoSEQ multiplex PCR assay. As stored in TCRdb, this immuneACCESS dataset retains in-frame rearrangements with V and J assigned. A fraction of the clones does not appear; measured against another copy, unresolved V genes explain less than half of the discrepancy, and the remainder lacks a known reason. For this sample the table gives about 160,000 clones, of which about four fifths were detected only once. Around 14% of the sample is taken by the ten largest. Input material: peripheral blood. These TCRs come from a woman of 80 years or more with acute or convalescent COVID-19.

The chain is built from TRBV18 and TRBJ2-3; tentatively, D is TRBD1 (5 bases). In germline, CDR1 is KGHSH, CDR2 LQKENI. The CDR3 spans 13 residues. Trimming shortened V by 3 bases and J by 7 bases, and 11 bases separated the two germline ends. CDR3 amino acids: CASSPTRQYTQYF. The CDR3 region has the DNA TGTGCCAGCTCACCTACAAGACAGTATACGCAGTATTTT.

The chain uses TRBV7-2 and TRBJ1-3, with a possible D match to TRBD1 (5 bases). Looked up from germline, CDR1 is SGHTA and CDR2 is FQGNSA. Trimming removed 5 bases from V and 4 bases from J, with 9 bases in between. The CDR3 extends over 13 amino acids. CDR3 in amino acids: CASSTQGGNTIYF. CDR3 coding DNA: TGTGCCAGCAGCACCCAGGGAGGAAACACCATATATTTT.

This chain uses TRBV5-1 with TRBJ2-2; D is unresolved. Germline loops: CDR1 SGHRS, CDR2 YFSETQ. The V gene lost 4 bases and the J gene lost 3 bases, with 13 bases spanning the gap. There are 15 residues in the CDR3. The CDR3 sequence: CASSGLSVDTGELFF. DNA of the CDR3: TGCGCCAGCAGCGGGCTATCCGTGGACACCGGGGAGCTGTTTTTT.

This clone is a singleton in its sample. V usage is TRBV27 and J usage is TRBJ2-3; TRBD1 matches 7 bases. Unmatched junction bases numbered 19, after V lost 10 bases and J lost 6 bases. CDR1 is MNHEY and CDR2 is SMNVEV in the germline V gene (reference sequence). CDR3 size: 16 residues. Written as DNA, the CDR3 is TGTGCCACTTTAGCAAGAGGGGGCTTCGCCCCCGATACGCAGTATTTT. This sequence encodes CATLARGGFAPDTQYF.

For the CDR3, the DNA is TGTGCCAGCAGCCAAGGAGGGGGTACGGGGGAAGCTTTCTTT. It specifies CASSQGGGTGEAFF. The chain is built from TRBV3-1 (or the pseudogene TRBV3-2) and TRBJ1-1; perhaps TRBD1 as D (6 bases). With 1 base removed from V and 8 bases from J, the gap between germline ends came to 14 bases. Germline CDR1 is LGHDT and CDR2 is YNNKEL (reference sequence). The CDR3 loop spans 14 amino acids.

DNA for the CDR3: TGTGCCAGCAGCCCACAGGGTCCTACTGAAGCTTTCTTT. It codes for CASSPQGPTEAFF. The J gene is TRBJ1-1, the V gene TRBV12-3 or TRBV12-4, with D perhaps TRBD1 (6 bases). This CDR3 has 13 amino acids. The V end was cut by 6 bases, the J end by 5 bases, with 13 bases between.

V usage is TRBV18 and J usage is TRBJ2-1; 11 nucleotides agree with TRBD2. J was trimmed by 5 bases and V by 4 bases; bases with no gene match: 7. CDR3 size: 16 residues. Germline values: CDR1 KGHSH, CDR2 LQKENI. As DNA, the CDR3 is TGTGCCAGCTCACTTGTAGCGGGAGGGTTACACAATGAGCAGTTCTTC. Residues: CASSLVAGGLHNEQFF.

The chain has TRBV5-5 and TRBJ1-1; maybe TRBD1 (5 bases). Trimming removed 0 bases at V and 1 base at J, with 16 bases between. Per the germline V gene, CDR1 is SGHKS and CDR2 is YYEKEE (reference sequence). The CDR3 has 17 residues. CDR3 loop: CASSLDTGVGPNTEAFF. The CDR3 nucleotides are TGTGCCAGCAGCTTGGATACGGGGGTGGGGCCGAACACTGAAGCTTTCTTT.

V gene TRBV7-9 combines with J gene TRBJ2-1; possibly TRBD1 for D (5 bases). Germline loops: CDR1 SEHNR, CDR2 FQNEAQ (reference sequence). V was cut by 4 bases and J by 8 bases, with 15 bases left in between. CDR3 size: 14 residues. The CDR3 here is CASSYLPGLDEQFF. The CDR3 DNA follows: TGTGCCAGCAGCTACCTACCAGGGCTGGATGAGCAGTTCTTC.

Only a few counts were recorded for this clone. The rearrangement joins TRBV5-8 to TRBJ2-3; 9 bases fit TRBD2. CDR1 is SGHTS and CDR2 is YDEGEE in the germline V gene. The CDR3 contains 15 residues. V dropped 2 bases and J dropped 7; count of bases not matched to a gene: 8. The CDR3 spells CASSLGAGGLYTQYF. The CDR3 DNA is TGTGCCAGCAGCTTAGGCGCGGGGGGGCTTTATACGCAGTATTTT.

With respect to this clone: One end of the junction does not line up with germline, which may come from a read error. The chain recombines TRBV2 with TRBJ2-6, with D maybe TRBD2 (6 bases). The CDR3 runs to 18 residues. Germline-derived CDR1 and CDR2 are SNHLY and FYNNEI. CDR3 nucleotide sequence: TGTGCTAGCAACGACCCTGGGGGGTCCCTCTCTGGGGCCAACGTCCTGACTTTC. It translates to CASNDPGGSLSGANVLTF.

V is TRBV5-1 and J is TRBJ2-3; 13 bases align to TRBD2. There are 16 residues in the CDR3. V was pared by 4 bases and J by 1 base, with 3 bases of the junction left unmatched. The V gene's germline CDR1 is SGHRS and CDR2 YFSETQ. The CDR3 nucleotides are TGCGCCAGCAGCACCGGGACTAGCGGGGGCACAGATACGCAGTATTTT. The encoded protein is CASSTGTSGGTDTQYF.

On this clone itself: Other DNA variants within this sample encode the same CDR3. CDR3 DNA sequence: TGTGCCAGCTCACCTGGACAGACCTCCTACGAGCAGTACTTC. Protein: CASSPGQTSYEQYF. The chain carries TRBV18 and TRBJ2-7, with D possibly matching TRBD1 (6 bases). V lost 3 bases, J lost 0 bases, and 9 bases lay in between. CDR3 size: 14 residues. Germline loops: CDR1 KGHSH, CDR2 LQKENI.

This clone was observed a handful of times. The V and J genes are TRBV6-5 and TRBJ2-3; 9 bases match TRBD1. V shed 11 bases, J shed 4 bases, and the junction held 7 bases outside the gene matches. Germline CDR1 reads MNHEY; CDR2 reads SVGAGI. The CDR3 covers 13 residues. CDR3 DNA: TGTGCCGGACAGGGGTGGTCGGCAGATACGCAGTATTTT. Translated: CAGQGWSADTQYF.

This clone was seen more than once but under ten times. V usage is TRBV27 and J usage is TRBJ2-7; TRBD1 matches at 9 bases. CDR3 size: 17 residues. Germline CDR1 MNHEY, CDR2 SMNVEV (reference sequence). Trimming took 8 bases from V and 2 from J; bases not matched to a gene: 16. CDR3 loop: CASRLRDRVIATYEQYF. CDR3 in DNA: TGTGCCAGCCGACTCCGGGACAGGGTAATCGCTACCTACGAGCAGTACTTC.

The rearrangement uses TRBV5-4 and TRBJ1-2; 7 bases map to TRBD1. This CDR3 comprises 16 residues. After removal of 0 bases from V and 4 bases from J, the junction contained 9 bases not matched to a gene. Looked up from germline, CDR1 is SGHNT and CDR2 is YYREEE (reference sequence). The CDR3 is CASSLGSGKGAYGYTF. The CDR3 DNA reads as TGTGCCAGCAGCTTGGGGTCGGGCAAGGGGGCCTATGGCTACACCTTC. The entire variable domain, with the rest obtained from reference TRBV5-4 and TRBJ1-2, is as follows: ETGVTQSPTHLIKTRGQQVTLRCSSQSGHNTVSWYQQALGQGPQFIFQYYREEENGRGNFPPRFSGLQFPNYSSELNVNALELDDSALYLCASSLGSGKGAYGYTFGSGTRLTVV.

This clone has only one observation. The V gene is TRBV15, the J gene TRBJ2-7, with D perhaps matching TRBD1 (5 bases). Trimming shortened V by 2 bases and J by 4 bases, and 6 bases separated the two germline ends. This CDR3 is 12 amino acids long. Looked up from germline, CDR1 is LNHNV and CDR2 is YYDKDF (reference sequence). The CDR3 reads CATSRQGYEQYF. DNA of the CDR3: TGTGCCACCAGCAGACAGGGTTACGAGCAGTACTTC. Supplemented by reference TRBV15 and TRBJ2-7, the full variable domain reads DAMVIQNPRYQVTQFGKPVTLSCSQTLNHNVMYWYQQKSSQAPKLLFHYYDKDFNNEADTPDNFQSRRPNTSFCFLDIRSPGLGDTAMYLCATSRQGYEQYFGPGTRLTVT.

The rearrangement uses TRBV10-3 and TRBJ2-7; 12 nucleotides align to TRBD2. The CDR3 spans 14 residues. V lost 10 bases to trimming and J lost 1 base; unmatched junction nucleotides: 5. Germline CDR1 ENHRY, CDR2 SYGVKD. This CDR3 reads CASSGTSGSYEQYF. DNA of the CDR3: TGTGCCAGCAGCGGGACTAGCGGGTCCTACGAGCAGTACTTC.

This clone came up a few times. The V call is TRBV5-1, the J call TRBJ2-7; 8 nucleotides align to TRBD1. Trimming at V came to 4 bases and at J to 3 bases, leaving 12 bases not matched to a gene. The length of the CDR3 is 16 residues. Looked up from germline, CDR1 is SGHRS and CDR2 is YFSETQ. CDR3 loop: CASSRPLGQDLYEQYF. DNA of the CDR3: TGCGCCAGCAGCCGGCCCCTGGGACAGGACCTCTACGAGCAGTACTTC.

This clone occurred a few times. The chain links TRBV19 to TRBJ2-1; D call uncertain. Looked up from germline, CDR1 is LNHDA and CDR2 is SQIVND (reference sequence). The CDR3 runs 12 residues. V was trimmed by 4 bases and J by 12 bases, leaving 13 bases between them. The CDR3: CASSRSGSSQFF. The CDR3 DNA reads TGTGCCAGTAGTAGGTCCGGGTCGTCGCAGTTCTTC. The full variable domain, its missing parts supplied by reference TRBV19 and TRBJ2-1, is DGGITQSPKYLFRKEGQNVTLSCEQNLNHDAMYWYRQDPGQGLRLIYYSQIVNDFQKGDIAEGYSVSREKKESFPLTVTSAQKNPTAFYLCASSRSGSSQFFGPGTRLTVL.

The chain carries TRBV5-1 and TRBJ2-1; D ambiguous. Trimming took 3 bases from V and 0 from J, leaving 7 bases between them. Germline assignment: CDR1 SGHRS and CDR2 YFSETQ. The CDR3 has 14 residues. For the CDR3, the DNA is TGCGCCAGCAGCTATGGTAGCTCCTACAATGAGCAGTTCTTC. This gives the protein CASSYGSSYNEQFF.